The clone carrying this T cell receptor (beta chain) was picked up many times. What it recognizes is unknown. The data originate from a study of response to subunit inactivated influenza vaccine. Study observations and caveats: After each seasonal influenza vaccination, few new T cells are recruited, the authors suggested.

One entry per CDR3 protein results from TCRdb running MiXCR on the RT-PCR reads. The data hold around 580,000 distinct CDR3 sequences, with about 10% observed a single time. V was clipped by 3 bases and J by 4 bases, with 9 bases between them. Germline V gene data show CDR1 as WSHSY and CDR2 as SAAADI. The CDR3 runs to 14 residues. The rearrangement links TRBV10-2 to TRBJ2-2; no reliable D call. The sequence came from a man between 45 and 60 years old who received an inactivated influenza vaccine. This specimen consisted of PBMCs from blood, obtained on the day of vaccination. The CDR3 sequence is CASSEGRFTGELFF. Here the CDR3 DNA reads TGCGCCAGCAGTGAAGGCAGATTCACCGGGGAGCTGTTTTTT.